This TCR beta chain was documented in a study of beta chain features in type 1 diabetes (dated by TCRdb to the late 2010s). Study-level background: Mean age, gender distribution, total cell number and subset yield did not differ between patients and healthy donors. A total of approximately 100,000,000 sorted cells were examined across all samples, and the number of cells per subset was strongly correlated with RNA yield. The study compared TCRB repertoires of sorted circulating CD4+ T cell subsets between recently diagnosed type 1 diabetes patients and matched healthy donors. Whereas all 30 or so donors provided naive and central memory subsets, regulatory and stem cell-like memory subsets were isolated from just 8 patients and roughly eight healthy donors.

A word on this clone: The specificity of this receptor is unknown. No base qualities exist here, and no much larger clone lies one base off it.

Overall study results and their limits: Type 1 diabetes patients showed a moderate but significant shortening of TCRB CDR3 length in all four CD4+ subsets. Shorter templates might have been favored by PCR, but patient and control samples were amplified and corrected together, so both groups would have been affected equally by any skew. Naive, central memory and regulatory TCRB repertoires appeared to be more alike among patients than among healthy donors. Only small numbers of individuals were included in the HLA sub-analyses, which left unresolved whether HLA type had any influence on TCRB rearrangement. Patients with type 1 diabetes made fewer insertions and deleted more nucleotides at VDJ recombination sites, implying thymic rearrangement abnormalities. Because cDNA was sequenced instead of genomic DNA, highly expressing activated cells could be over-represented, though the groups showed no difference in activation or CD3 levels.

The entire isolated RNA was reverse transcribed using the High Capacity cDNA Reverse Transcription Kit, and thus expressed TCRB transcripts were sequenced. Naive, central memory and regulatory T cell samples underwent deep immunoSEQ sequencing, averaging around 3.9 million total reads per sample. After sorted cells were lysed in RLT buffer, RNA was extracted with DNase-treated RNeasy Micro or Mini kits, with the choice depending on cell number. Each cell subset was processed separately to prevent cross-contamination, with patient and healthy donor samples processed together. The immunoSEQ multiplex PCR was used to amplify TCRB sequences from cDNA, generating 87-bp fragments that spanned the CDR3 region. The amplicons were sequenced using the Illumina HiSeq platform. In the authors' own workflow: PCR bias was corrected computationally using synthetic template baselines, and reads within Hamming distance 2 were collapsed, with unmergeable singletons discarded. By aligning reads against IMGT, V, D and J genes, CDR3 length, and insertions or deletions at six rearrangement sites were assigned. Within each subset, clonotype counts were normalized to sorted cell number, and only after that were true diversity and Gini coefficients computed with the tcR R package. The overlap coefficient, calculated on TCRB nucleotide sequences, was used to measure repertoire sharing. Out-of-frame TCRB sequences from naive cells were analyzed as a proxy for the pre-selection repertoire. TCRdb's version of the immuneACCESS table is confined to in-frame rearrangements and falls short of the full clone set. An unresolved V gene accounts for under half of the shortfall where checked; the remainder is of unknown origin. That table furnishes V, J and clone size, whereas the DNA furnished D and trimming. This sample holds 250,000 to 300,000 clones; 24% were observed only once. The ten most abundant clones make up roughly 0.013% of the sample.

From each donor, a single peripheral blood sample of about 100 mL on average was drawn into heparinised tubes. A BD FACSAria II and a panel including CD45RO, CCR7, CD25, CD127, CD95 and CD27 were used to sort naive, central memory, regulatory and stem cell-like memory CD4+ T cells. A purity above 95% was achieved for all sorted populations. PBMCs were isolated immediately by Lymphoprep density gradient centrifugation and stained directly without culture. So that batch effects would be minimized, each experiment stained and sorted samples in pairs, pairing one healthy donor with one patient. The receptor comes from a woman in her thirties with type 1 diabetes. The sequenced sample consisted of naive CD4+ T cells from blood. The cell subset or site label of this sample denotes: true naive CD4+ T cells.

In nucleotides, the sequence is TGTGCCTGGACCCCTTCTAGCGGGAGTGGCTACAATGAGCAGTTCTTC. Translated, this is CAWTPSSGSGYNEQFF. The chain was built from TRBV30 and TRBJ2-1; 10 of the junction bases match TRBD2. Reading from cysteine to phenylalanine, the CDR3 counts 16 amino acids. The entry retains the CDR3 DNA only, 48 bases that are in frame from base 1. For CDR1 and CDR2, the germline V gene (reference sequence) lists GTSNPN and SVGIG. Trimming accounts for 4 bases at V and 3 bases at J, while the number of junction bases matched to no gene is 9.